The source of this T cell receptor beta chain is a study of CD8 T cells in Susac syndrome. Study-wide context: Among the Susac syndrome patients who underwent sequencing, about 6 had clinically active disease, while eight of them were in remission.

The length of the CDR3 is 14 residues. Germline CDR1 and CDR2: SQVTM and ANQGSEA. RNA was extracted with the RNeasy kit, and a quantity of roughly 0.45 to 1 ug was reverse transcribed using random hexamers. With immunoSEQ multiplex PCR, TCR beta CDR3 was amplified across 54 Vbeta and 13 Jbeta. Using its own MiXCR run on the immunoSEQ multiplex PCR reads, TCRdb lists one record per CDR3 protein. Among 150,000 to 190,000 distinct CDR3 sequences listed, roughly 96% were seen once. Diagnostic criteria for definite or probable disease, in their recently defined form, were met by the patients with Susac syndrome.

Sequencing was carried out using CD4+ T cells from PBMCs. The TCR originated in a human donor with Susac syndrome. The chain carries TRBV29-1 and TRBJ2-3; 8 bases match TRBD2. CDR3: CSVRGGNPTDTQYF. As DNA, the CDR3 is TGCAGTGTTCGCGGGGGGAACCCCACAGATACGCAGTATTTT.